This is a list of T cell receptor beta chains from one sample in a study of PD-1 blockade in classical Hodgkin lymphoma. This table comes from immunoSEQ multiplex PCR, and its TCRdb copy is limited to in-frame clones, with some not included. Of 90,000 to 100,000 clones in the sample, roughly 92% were seen once. The material was peripheral blood mononuclear cells (PBMCs), obtained at baseline. Every receptor here comes from a human donor with classical Hodgkin lymphoma. The CDR3 runs from the conserved cysteine through the conserved F or W. D genes are given only for firm matches.

v_call	j_call	d_call	cdr3_aa	cdr3_nt
TRBV27	TRBJ1-1	NA	CASSVPGHPEAFF	TGTGCCAGCAGTGTCCCCGGACATCCTGAAGCTTTCTTT
TRBV30	TRBJ1-1	NA	CAWIGLGMNTEAFF	TGTGCCTGGATCGGGTTAGGGATGAACACTGAAGCTTTCTTT
TRBV9	TRBJ2-3	NA	CASSGPLSTDTQYF	TGTGCCAGCAGCGGGCCCCTCTCCACAGATACGCAGTATTTT
TRBV28	TRBJ2-7	NA	CASSSSGTASYEQYF	TGTGCCAGCAGTTCTTCCGGGACTGCCTCCTACGAGCAGTACTTC
TRBV2	TRBJ2-5	NA	CASRGHGETQYF	TGTGCCAGCAGGGGACACGGGGAGACCCAGTACTTC
TRBV5-1	TRBJ2-1	TRBD2	CASSRRGGSGRRNEQFF	TGCGCCAGCAGCCGGAGAGGGGGTAGCGGGAGGCGGAATGAGCAGTTCTTC
TRBV6-5	TRBJ2-7	NA	CASSYSRSGSYEQYF	TGTGCCAGCAGTTATTCCAGGTCCGGCTCCTACGAGCAGTACTTC
TRBV9	TRBJ2-3	TRBD2	CASSASGRRTDTQYF	TGTGCCAGCAGCGCAAGCGGGAGACGTACAGATACGCAGTATTTT
TRBV30	TRBJ2-3	NA	CACLGRTGQNTQYF	TGTGCCTGTCTCGGGCGAACGGGTCAGAATACGCAGTATTTT
TRBV27	TRBJ1-1	TRBD1	CASSFLGQMNTEAFF	TGTGCCAGCAGTTTCTTGGGACAGATGAACACTGAAGCTTTCTTT
TRBV9	TRBJ2-7	NA	CASSPPGGLSSYEQYF	TGTGCCAGCAGCCCCCCAGGCGGTCTGAGCTCCTACGAGCAGTACTTC
TRBV28	TRBJ1-1	NA	CASSPTQNTEAFF	TGTGCCAGCAGTCCCACGCAGAACACTGAAGCTTTCTTT
TRBV27	TRBJ2-1	NA	CASSFAGGLGNNEQFF	TGTGCCAGCAGCTTCGCCGGGGGATTGGGGAACAATGAGCAGTTCTTC
TRBV9	TRBJ1-2	NA	CASSPSSQEGYTF	TGTGCCAGCAGCCCCTCGTCGCAGGAAGGCTACACCTTC
TRBV6-6	TRBJ1-3	NA	CASSPYGNTIYF	TGTGCCAGCAGTCCGTACGGAAACACCATATATTTT
TRBV5-4	TRBJ1-6	NA	CASSLAVGHGGSPLHF	TGTGCCAGCAGCTTGGCCGTGGGCCATGGGGGTTCACCCCTCCACTTT
TRBV7-9	TRBJ2-3	TRBD2	CASSLGTSGRPLTDTQYF	TGTGCCAGCAGCTTAGGGACTAGCGGGAGGCCCCTCACAGATACGCAGTATTTT
TRBV6-1	TRBJ1-3	NA	CASRSTPGRAIYF	TGTGCCAGCAGATCTACCCCCGGGAGAGCCATATATTTT
TRBV29-1	TRBJ2-1	NA	CSVRPQKLPYNEQFF	TGCAGCGTTCGACCGCAAAAACTCCCTTACAATGAGCAGTTCTTC
TRBV10-3	TRBJ2-7	TRBD1	CAISGPGQGLSIGYEQYF	TGTGCCATCAGTGGACCGGGACAGGGGTTAAGTATAGGCTACGAGCAGTACTTC
TRBV30	TRBJ1-3	NA	CAWTSPGPAGNTIYF	TGTGCCTGGACCTCTCCGGGACCGGCTGGAAACACCATATATTTT
TRBV10-3	TRBJ1-3	NA	CASENIGSGNTIYF	TGTGCCTCGGAGAATATAGGCTCTGGAAACACCATATATTTT
TRBV18	TRBJ2-3	NA	CASSPPGFSTDTQYF	TGTGCCAGCTCCCCTCCCGGCTTTTCCACAGATACGCAGTATTTT
TRBV5-4	TRBJ1-2	TRBD1	CASSGPGQSSGGYTF	TGTGCCAGCAGTGGCCCGGGACAGTCCTCAGGGGGCTACACCTTC
TRBV30	TRBJ2-1	NA	CAWSVGALSSYNEQFF	TGTGCCTGGAGTGTAGGGGCGTTAAGCTCCTACAATGAGCAGTTCTTC
TRBV13	TRBJ2-1	TRBD1	CASSGYTGTASYNEQFF	TGTGCCAGCAGCGGATACACCGGGACAGCCTCCTACAATGAGCAGTTCTTC
TRBV21-1	TRBJ2-5	NA	CASSKGNSRRETQYF	TGTGCCAGCAGCAAGGGAAACAGTCGGCGAGAGACCCAGTACTTC